The 13 T cell receptor beta chains below come from one sample, sequenced in a study of blood T cells in healthy people across ages. Then a second PCR, running about 6 to 11 cycles, was carried out with a sample-barcoded 5' primer and a J-beta primer mix. TCRdb independently ran MiXCR on the 5' RACE reads; one entry per CDR3 protein. The table shows roughly 700,000 distinct CDR3 sequences, with roughly 25% occurring only once. The data were also submitted as part of a second study, on T cells of mothers and their children.

The sample comprised blood. The receptors here all came from a boy younger than 18 in good health.

The chain uses TRBV15 and TRBJ2-5, with D hard to call. The end of the DNA aligns better with TRBJ2-7, so the J call may be wrong. In germline, CDR1 is LNHNV, CDR2 YYDKDF (reference sequence). The CDR3 contains 13 residues. The CDR3 bases are TGTGCCACCAGCAGAGATACTGCCGACGAGCAGTACTTC. It is translated as CATSRDTADEQYF.

This clonotype has only a few counts. CDR3 sequence: CASSLAVYQETQYF. The CDR3 bases are TGTGCCAGCAGCTTAGCTGTGTACCAAGAGACCCAGTACTTC. The chain uses TRBV7-8 and TRBJ2-5, with unresolved D. The CDR3 contains 14 residues. CDR1 and CDR2 from the germline V gene are SGHVS and FQNEAQ. The ends were cut back, 0 bases at V and 0 bases at J, with 5 bases in the middle.

This clonotype was seen only a few times. The rearrangement links TRBV4-3 to TRBJ2-5, with 12 bases aligning to TRBD2. The J call may be wrong; the DNA end is better matched by TRBJ2-1. The CDR3 is made up of 17 amino acids. Germline loops: CDR1 LGHNA, CDR2 YSLEER. CDR3: CASSQELAGGIDNEQFF. The CDR3 DNA is TGCGCCAGCAGCCAAGAGCTAGCGGGGGGGATTGACAATGAGCAGTTCTTC.

This clonotype was seen more than once but under ten times. This chain connects TRBV14 to TRBJ2-7; weak D call: TRBD1 (6 bases). The germline V gene encodes CDR1 SGHDN and CDR2 FVKESK. V was shortened by 2 bases and J by 3 bases, with 11 bases between the two germline ends. CDR3 length: 14 residues. The CDR3 DNA reads TGTGCCAGCAGCCAACTACAGGGATACTACGAGCAGTACTTC. Its translation is CASSQLQGYYEQYF.

In its sample, this clonotype was seen a few times. CDR3 in DNA: TGTGCCAGCACCGAATCCCTGACAGGTCCCTACGAGCAGTACTTC. It encodes CASTESLTGPYEQYF. This chain connects TRBV27 to TRBJ2-5, with D possibly matching TRBD1 (6 bases). The last part of the DNA fits TRBJ2-7 better; the J call may be wrong. From germline, CDR1 is MNHEY and CDR2 SMNVEV (reference sequence). The CDR3 extends over 15 amino acids.

V gene TRBV4-3 combines with J gene TRBJ1-4; no firm D call. CDR1 is LGHNA, CDR2 YSLEER, per germline. This CDR3 is 17 amino acids long. Trimming stripped 0 bases from V and 0 bases from J, with 11 bases between. The CDR3 spells CASSQDSLLATNEKLFF. The CDR3 DNA sequence: TGCGCCAGCAGCCAAGACAGCCTCCTGGCAACTAATGAAAAACTGTTTTTT.

This chain connects TRBV20-1 to TRBJ2-2; 7 bases map to TRBD2. The CDR3 spans 14 residues. Trimming removed 0 bases from V and 7 bases from J; junction bases left unmatched: 5. CDR1 and CDR2 from the germline V gene are DFQATT and SNEGSKA (reference sequence). The CDR3 reads CSAREGLADGELFF. In nucleotides, the CDR3 is TGCAGTGCTAGAGAAGGGCTAGCGGACGGGGAGCTGTTTTTT.

This clonotype was counted between two and nine times. The V and J genes are TRBV7-2 and TRBJ2-7, with D possibly matching TRBD1 (6 bases). Per germline, CDR1 SGHTA and CDR2 FQGNSA. Trimming left V 4 bases short and J 4 bases short, with 14 bases between. The CDR3 runs to 14 residues. CDR3 amino acids: CASSSGHQSYEQYF. The CDR3, as DNA: TGTGCCAGCAGCTCGGGACACCAATCTTACGAGCAGTACTTC.

The chain uses TRBV3-1 and TRBJ2-5, with D uncertain. CDR3 length: 13 residues. V gave up 4 bases and J gave up 2 bases, with 8 bases separating them. Germline-derived CDR1 and CDR2 are LGHDT and YNNKEL (reference sequence). The CDR3 here is CASSPQDQETQYF. In DNA, the CDR3 is TGTGCCAGCAGCCCCCAGGATCAAGAGACCCAGTACTTC.

V usage is TRBV20-1 and J usage is TRBJ1-2; D remains unclear. The V end lost 3 bases, the J end lost 5 bases, and 7 bases lay between the germline ends. The germline V gene encodes CDR1 DFQATT and CDR2 SNEGSKA (reference sequence). This CDR3 contains 11 residues. This CDR3 is CSARQEYGYTF. In DNA, the CDR3 is TGCAGTGCTAGGCAGGAGTATGGCTACACCTTC.

This chain uses TRBV12-3 or TRBV12-4 with TRBJ2-4, with D unresolved. V gave up 5 bases and J gave up 0 bases, with 14 bases separating them. There are 16 residues in the CDR3. In nucleotides, the CDR3 is TGTGCCAGCAGTGTCGCTTTTGGGGTAGCCAAAAACATTCAGTACTTC. Translating it yields CASSVAFGVAKNIQYF.

This clonotype has a handful of counts. This chain uses TRBV3-1 with TRBJ2-1; 8 nucleotides agree with TRBD2. CDR3 length equals 13 residues. The ends lost 3 bases at V and 12 bases at J; junction bases unmatched: 7. CDR1 is LGHDT and CDR2 is YNNKEL in the germline V gene (reference sequence). DNA of the CDR3: TGTGCCAGCAGCCACCTCCCGGGAGGGTTGCAGTTCTTC. Encoded protein: CASSHLPGGLQFF.

This chain uses TRBV4-1 with TRBJ2-1; D possibly corresponds to TRBD1 (6 bases). Trimming removed 1 base at V and 14 bases at J, with 9 bases between. Germline CDR1 reads MGHRA; CDR2 reads YSYEKL. The length of the CDR3 is 11 residues. In nucleotides, the CDR3 is TGCGCCAGCAGCCAAGGGGGGCCGGAGTTCTTC. This gives the protein CASSQGGPEFF.